This note documents a single T cell receptor beta chain sequence. V was shortened by 4 bases and J by 0 bases, with 9 bases between the two germline ends. Germline V gives CDR1 SGHTA, CDR2 FQGNSA. This CDR3 is built from 14 residues. This sample is drawn from a study of cytomegalovirus exposure and HLA in healthy donors. The assay was immunoSEQ multiplex PCR, and TCRdb's table has in-frame clones only and misses some. The sample contains approximately 160,000 clones, about 96% of which appear only once. This sequence was found in a woman between 18 and 30 years old in good health and CMV-seronegative. The sequencing sample was made of PBMCs. The rearrangement uses TRBV7-2 and TRBJ2-5, with TRBD1 as a possible D gene (5 bases). The CDR3 coding sequence is TGTGCCAGCAGCTACCGACAGTACCAAGAGACCCAGTACTTC. This gives the protein CASSYRQYQETQYF.